This T cell receptor beta chain was retrieved from a study of blood T cell repertoires in COVID-19. Study overall: Acute-phase and convalescent COVID-19 samples originated in the United States, Italy and Spain.

All enrollees were roughly 18 to 90 years old and from 20 to 30 US areas. Assay: immunoSEQ multiplex PCR; the TCRdb copy retains only in-frame clones and omits some. The sample carries a few hundred thousand clones, around 87% recorded once. The trim removed 8 bases at V and 3 bases at J, leaving 5 bases unmatched. Germline CDR1 is SGHTA and CDR2 is FQGNSA. The CDR3 extends over 14 amino acids. This chain uses TRBV7-2 with TRBJ2-3, with 10 bases matching TRBD2. Sample: PBMCs or T cells enriched from blood (not recorded which). The source of this sequence is a man in his forties or fifties in a cohort exposed to, infected with or recovered from COVID-19 (not recorded which). The CDR3 is CASETSGPTDTQYF. For the CDR3, the DNA is TGTGCCAGCGAGACTAGCGGGCCAACAGATACGCAGTATTTT.